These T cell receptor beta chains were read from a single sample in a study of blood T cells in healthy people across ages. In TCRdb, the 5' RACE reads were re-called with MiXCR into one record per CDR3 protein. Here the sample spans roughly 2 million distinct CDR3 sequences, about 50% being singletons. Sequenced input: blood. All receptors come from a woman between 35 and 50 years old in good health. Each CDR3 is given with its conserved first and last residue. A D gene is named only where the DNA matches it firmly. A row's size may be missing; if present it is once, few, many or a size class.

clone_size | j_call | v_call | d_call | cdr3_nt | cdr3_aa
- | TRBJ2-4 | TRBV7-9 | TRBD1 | TGTGCCAGCAGCTTCCGAGGGGGCCAGCAAAACATTCAGTACTTC | CASSFRGGQQNIQYF
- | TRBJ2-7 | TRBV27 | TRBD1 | TGTGCCAGCAGTTTGGACAGGGGAGGCCACTACGAGCAGTACTTC | CASSLDRGGHYEQYF
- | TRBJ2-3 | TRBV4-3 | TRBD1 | TGCGCCAGCAGCCAATGGGACAGAACCACAGATACGCAGTATTTT | CASSQWDRTTDTQYF
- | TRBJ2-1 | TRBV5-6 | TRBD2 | TGTGCCAGCAACCTAAGACTAGCTCGCAATGAGCAGTTTTTC | CASNLRLARNEQFF
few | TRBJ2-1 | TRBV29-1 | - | TGCAGCGTCTTTCCGGGGGATGAGCAGTTCTTC | CSVFPGDEQFF
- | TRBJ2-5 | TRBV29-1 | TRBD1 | TGCAGCGTTGACGGGACAGGGGATGAGGAGACCCAGTACTTC | CSVDGTGDEETQYF
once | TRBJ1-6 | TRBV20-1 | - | TGCAGTGCTAGAGCGGGGCTAGAGTATTCACCCCTCCACTTT | CSARAGLEYSPLHF
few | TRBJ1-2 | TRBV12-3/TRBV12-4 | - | TGTGCCAGCACCCCGGACAGCTACTATGGCTACACCTTC | CASTPDSYYGYTF
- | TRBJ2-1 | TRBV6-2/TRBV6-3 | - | TGTGCCAGCAGTATAGGGACGAGCAAGGAAGATGAGCAGTTCTTC | CASSIGTSKEDEQFF
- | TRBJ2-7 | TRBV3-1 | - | TGTGCCAGCAGCCAAGGGGGGGTTGGGCTAAACGAGCAGTACTTC | CASSQGGVGLNEQYF
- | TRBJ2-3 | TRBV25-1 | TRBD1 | TGTGCCACTACGAGGGGGACAGGGAACACAGATACGCAGTATTTT | CATTRGTGNTDTQYF
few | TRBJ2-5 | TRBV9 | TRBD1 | TGTGCCAGCAGCCCCCGACAGGGCCTGCCCAAAGAGACCCAGTACTTC | CASSPRQGLPKETQYF
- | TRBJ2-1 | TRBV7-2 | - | TGTGCCAGCAGCTTAGCGCGGGCAGGGGATGGGGAGTTCTTC | CASSLARAGDGEFF
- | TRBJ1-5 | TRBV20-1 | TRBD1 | TGCAGTGCCCATGGACAGGGTGGCAATCAGCCCCAGCATTTT | CSAHGQGGNQPQHF
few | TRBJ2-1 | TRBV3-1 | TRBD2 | TGTGCCAGCAGCCAAGATTCGGGACTAGCGATATACAATGAGCAGTTCTTC | CASSQDSGLAIYNEQFF
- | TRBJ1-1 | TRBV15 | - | TGTGCCACCAGCAGAGTTACGCAGAACACTGAAGCTTTCTTT | CATSRVTQNTEAFF
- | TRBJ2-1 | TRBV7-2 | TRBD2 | TGTGCCAGGGGGGGGGAGGGAGACAATGAGCAGTTCTTC | CARGGEGDNEQFF
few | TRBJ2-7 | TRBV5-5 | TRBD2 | TGTGCCAGCAGCTTGTCGACTAGCAGAACCCAGCAGTACTTC | CASSLSTSRTQQYF
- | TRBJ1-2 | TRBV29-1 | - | TGCAGCATTGAAAAAGGGTTGGGCAGGGAGTTGATAAACTATGGCTACACCTTC | CSIEKGLGRELINYGYTF
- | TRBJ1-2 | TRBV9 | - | TGTGCCAGCAGCTTCGGGGGGCCCAACACAATTTATGGCTACACCTTC | CASSFGGPNTIYGYTF
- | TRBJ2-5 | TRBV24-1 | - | TGTGCCACCAGTGACCCGAGCTTGTGGACCCAGTACTTC | CATSDPSLWTQYF
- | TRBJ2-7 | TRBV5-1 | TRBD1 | TGCGCCAGCAGCTTGGATAGGGGACCGGGACAGCCTTACGAGCAGTACTTC | CASSLDRGPGQPYEQYF
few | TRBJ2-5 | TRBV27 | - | TGTGCCAGCAGTTTATCGGTCGGGGACAACCAAGAGACCCAGTACTTC | CASSLSVGDNQETQYF
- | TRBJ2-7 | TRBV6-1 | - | TGTGCCAGCAGTGAAGGGGGTGGGATGGGGCCCCCCTACGAGCAGTACTTC | CASSEGGGMGPPYEQYF
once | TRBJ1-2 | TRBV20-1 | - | TGCAGTGCGGCCGGAGCCCCGAAAGGTGGCTACACCTTC | CSAAGAPKGGYTF
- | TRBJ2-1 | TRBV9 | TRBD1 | TGTGCCAGCAGCATCGGACAGGGGGATGAGCAGTTCTTC | CASSIGQGDEQFF
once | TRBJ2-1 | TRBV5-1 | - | TGCGCCAGCAGCTTGGGCCCGGGGGCCTACAATGAGCAGTTCTTC | CASSLGPGAYNEQFF
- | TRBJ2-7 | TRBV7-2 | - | TGTGCCAGCAGCTTAGATGGGGGCTTCTCCTACGAGCAGTACTTC | CASSLDGGFSYEQYF
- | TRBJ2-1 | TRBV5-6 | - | TGTGCCAGCAGCTCCGTCATCCGTTACAATGAGCAGTTCTTC | CASSSVIRYNEQFF
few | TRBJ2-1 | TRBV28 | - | TGTGCCAGCAGTCCTCTCGCCCTAGAGGCCGCCAATGAGCAGTTCTTC | CASSPLALEAANEQFF
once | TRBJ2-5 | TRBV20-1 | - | TGCAGTGCCACCCGTAGGGGGGTAGGGTTGAAAGAGACCCAGTACTTC | CSATRRGVGLKETQYF
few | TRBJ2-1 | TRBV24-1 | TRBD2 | TGTGCCACCAGTGAGTCGGGACTAGCGGAATACAATGAGCAGTTCTTC | CATSESGLAEYNEQFF
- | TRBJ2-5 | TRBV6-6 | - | TGTGCCAGCAGTTACATAGCTGAGCAGTACTTC | CASSYIAEQYF
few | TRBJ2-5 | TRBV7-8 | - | TGTGCCAGCAGCTTACCCCCGGCTGGGTTCCAAGAGACCCAGTACTTC | CASSLPPAGFQETQYF
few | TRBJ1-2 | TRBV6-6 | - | TGTGCCAGCAGTTACTCGATAAGGGCCGAAGACTATGGCTACACCTTC | CASSYSIRAEDYGYTF
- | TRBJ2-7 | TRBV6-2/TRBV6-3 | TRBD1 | TGTGCCAGCAGTCGGACAGGGGCCTCCTCCTACGAGCAGTACTTC | CASSRTGASSYEQYF
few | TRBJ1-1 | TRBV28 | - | TGTGCCAGCAGGGGTAAGCCTGAAGCTTTCTTT | CASRGKPEAFF
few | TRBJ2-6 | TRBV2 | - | TGTGCCACCCGGAAGAGCTCTGGGGCCAACGTCCTGACTTTC | CATRKSSGANVLTF
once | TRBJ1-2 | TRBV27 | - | TGTGCCAGCGGGGTGGGTACTTACTATGGCTACACCTTC | CASGVGTYYGYTF
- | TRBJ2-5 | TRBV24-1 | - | TGTGCCACCAGTGAGGCCCTTCGGGGGACCCAGTACTTC | CATSEALRGTQYF
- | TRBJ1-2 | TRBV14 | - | TGTGCCAGCAGCCAAGAGCGCCAGGGGTTCGGCTACACCTTC | CASSQERQGFGYTF
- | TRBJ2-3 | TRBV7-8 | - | TGTGCCAGCAGCTTTGTCTCCAGCGGGCACCGCGAGGGCACAGATACGCAGTATTTT | CASSFVSSGHREGTDTQYF
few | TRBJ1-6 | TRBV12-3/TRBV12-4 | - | TGTGCCAGCATCGGGGAAAGCTCCTATAATTCACCCCTCCACTTT | CASIGESSYNSPLHF
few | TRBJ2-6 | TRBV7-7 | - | TGTGCTAGCAGTTTTAGACCAATGGGCTCTGGGGCCAACGTCCTGACTTTC | CASSFRPMGSGANVLTF
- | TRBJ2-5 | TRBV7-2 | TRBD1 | TGTGCCAGCAGTTTTAGCGGGACAGGGGTAGAGACCCAGTACTTC | CASSFSGTGVETQYF
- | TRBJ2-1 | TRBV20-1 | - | TGCAGTGCCCGAAGCTGGAATGAGCAGTTCTTC | CSARSWNEQFF
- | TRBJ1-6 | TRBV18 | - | TGTGCCAGCTCACCACCTGGGGGGCCACCAGGATCACCCCTCCACTTT | CASSPPGGPPGSPLHF
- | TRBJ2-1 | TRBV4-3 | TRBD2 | TGCGCCAGCAGCCAAGACGGCACTAGCGGGGGCATCTCCTACAATGAGCAGTTCTTC | CASSQDGTSGGISYNEQFF
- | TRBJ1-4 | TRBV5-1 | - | TGCGCCAGCAGCTTGACCCCAGACGCAACTAATGAAAAACTGTTTTTT | CASSLTPDATNEKLFF
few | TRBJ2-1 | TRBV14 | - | TGTGCCAGCAGCCAAAGCAACCCTTACAATGAGCAGTTCTTC | CASSQSNPYNEQFF
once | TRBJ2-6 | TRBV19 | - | TGTGCCAGTAGCAACCCTCGGGACATTCCCTCTGGGGCCAACGTCCTGACTTTC | CASSNPRDIPSGANVLTF
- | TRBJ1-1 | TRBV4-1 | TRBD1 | TGCGCCAGCAGCCAACAGAAGGCCTCAGGGGGCGCGGGGACTGAAGCTTTCTTT | CASSQQKASGGAGTEAFF
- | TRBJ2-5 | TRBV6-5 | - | TGTGCCAGCAGTTACGGCAGATACCAAGAGACCCAGTACTTC | CASSYGRYQETQYF
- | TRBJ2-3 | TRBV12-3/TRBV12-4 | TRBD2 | TGTGCCAGCAGTGAGCGGGGGGAGGGCACAGATACGCAGTATTTT | CASSERGEGTDTQYF
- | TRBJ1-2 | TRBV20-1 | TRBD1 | TGCAGTGCCCTTGGACAGGGTGGTCCGGGCTATGGCTACACCTTC | CSALGQGGPGYGYTF